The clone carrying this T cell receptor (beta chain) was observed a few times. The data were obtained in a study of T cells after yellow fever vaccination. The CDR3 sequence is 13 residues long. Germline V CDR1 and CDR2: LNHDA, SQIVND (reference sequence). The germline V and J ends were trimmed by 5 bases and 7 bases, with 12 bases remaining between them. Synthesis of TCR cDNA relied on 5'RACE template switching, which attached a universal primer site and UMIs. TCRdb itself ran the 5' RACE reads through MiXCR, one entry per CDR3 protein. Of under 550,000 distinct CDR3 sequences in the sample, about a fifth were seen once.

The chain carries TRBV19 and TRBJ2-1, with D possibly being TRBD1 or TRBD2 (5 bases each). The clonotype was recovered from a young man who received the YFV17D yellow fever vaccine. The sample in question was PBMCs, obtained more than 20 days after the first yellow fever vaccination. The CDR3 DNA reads TGTGCCAGTAGTGACCGGGGCGGAAATGAGCAGTTCTTC. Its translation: CASSDRGGNEQFF. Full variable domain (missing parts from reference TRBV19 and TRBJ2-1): DGGITQSPKYLFRKEGQNVTLSCEQNLNHDAMYWYRQDPGQGLRLIYYSQIVNDFQKGDIAEGYSVSREKKESFPLTVTSAQKNPTAFYLCASSDRGGNEQFFGPGTRLTVL.